This T cell receptor beta chain originates from a study of blood T cell repertoires in COVID-19. The overall study: Samples taken during acute and convalescent COVID-19 were collected in the United States, Italy and Spain. The cDNA or gDNA used as material had been derived from T cells, B-cell-depleted T cells, or PBMCs.

In the original analysis: Using reference gene primer amplification, nucleated cell counts were estimated. Some clones are missing from TCRdb's copy, which holds only in-frame ones; the method was immunoSEQ multiplex PCR. For V, J and clone size, that table is used; D and trimming come from the DNA. The sample lists roughly 76,000 clones; 75% to 95% were seen once. Material for sequencing was peripheral blood. The sequence derives from a woman aged 55-70 years with active COVID-19.

CDR3 residues: CASSLTNRNEKLFF. CDR3 DNA sequence: TGTGCCAGCAGCTTAACGAATCGGAATGAAAAACTGTTTTTT. The rearrangement joins TRBV7-9 to TRBJ1-4; no definite D call. The CDR3 spans 14 residues. CDR1 is SEHNR and CDR2 is FQNEAQ in the germline V gene (reference sequence). V was cut by 2 bases and J by 5 bases, with 9 bases left in between.